The 24 T cell receptor beta chains listed next were all sequenced from one sample in a study of T cell clonality in common variable immunodeficiency. Generated by immunoSEQ multiplex PCR, the TCRdb table keeps only in-frame clones and is missing some. The sample lists roughly 42,000 clones, none appearing once, the ten largest making up 2.5% to 3%. Sequenced material: peripheral blood mononuclear cells. The receptors come from a person between 18 and 69 years old in good health.

The sample holds many counts of this clone. The read terminates 3 residues before the CDR3 end, so the remaining end is supplied by the germline J gene. The genes are TRBV2 and TRBJ2-5; 12 positions match TRBD2. V gave up 3 bases and J gave up 7 bases; unmatched junction bases: 15. The length of the CDR3 is 18 residues. Germline loops: CDR1 SNHLY, CDR2 FYNNEI. The DNA read from the CDR3 is TGTGCCAGCAGTGATTCACCTAACGGACTAGCGGGGCGATGGACC. This encodes CASSDSPNGLAGRWT. The whole CDR3 protein reads CASSDSPNGLAGRWTQYF.

This clone came up many times. The missing CDR3 end, 3 residues past where the read stops, is filled in from the germline J gene. This chain connects TRBV19 to TRBJ2-1; 8 bases are shared with TRBD1. The CDR3 is made up of 15 amino acids. Trimming cost V 5 bases and J 7 bases; bases outside gene matches: 10. Germline V gene sequence: CDR1 LNHDA, CDR2 SQIVND (reference sequence). CDR3 sequence reads: CASSPTWTGYNEQFF. The DNA read from the CDR3 is TGTGCCAGTAGTCCTACGTGGACAGGGTATAATGAG. The entire variable domain, with the rest obtained from reference TRBV19 and TRBJ2-1, is as follows: DGGITQSPKYLFRKEGQNVTLSCEQNLNHDAMYWYRQDPGQGLRLIYYSQIVNDFQKGDIAEGYSVSREKKESFPLTVTSAQKNPTAFYLCASSPTWTGYNEQFFGPGTRLTVL.

Ten or more counts support this clone. CDR3 DNA, as far as it was read: TGCGCCAGCAGTGAGTCCGGGACACCCCTCTACGAG. Protein sequence: CASSESGTPLYE. In full, the CDR3 is CASSESGTPLYEQYF. This chain joins TRBV10-2 and TRBJ2-7, with D perhaps matching TRBD1 (6 bases). Sequencing ends 3 residues short of the CDR3 end; the germline J gene provides the rest. V shed 0 bases and J shed 3 bases, with 12 bases lying between them. CDR1 is WSHSY and CDR2 is SAAADI in the germline V gene. This CDR3 has 15 residues.

This clone was seen repeatedly, ten times or more. The missing CDR3 end, 3 residues past where the read stops, is filled in from the germline J gene. V is TRBV20-1 and J is TRBJ2-5; D is ambiguous. The germline V and J ends were trimmed by 1 base and 5 bases, with 11 bases remaining between them. Per the germline V gene, CDR1 is DFQATT and CDR2 is SNEGSKA (reference sequence). The CDR3 is made up of 13 amino acids. Partial CDR3 DNA: TGCAGTGCTAGAGGTAGTGCCCTTGAGACC. It is translated as CSARGSALET. The full CDR3 is CSARGSALETQYF.

There are many counts of this clone. The read is 3 residues too short to cover the CDR3 end, so that end is filled in from the germline J gene. The rearrangement uses TRBV5-1 and TRBJ1-1, with 8 bases identical to TRBD1. Germline V CDR1 and CDR2: SGHRS, YFSETQ. V lost 5 bases, J lost 0 bases, and 3 bases stayed unmatched. The CDR3 length is 14 residues. Incomplete CDR3 DNA: TGCGCCAGCAGGGACAGGGTTTTGAACACTGAA. Its protein product is CASRDRVLNTE. The complete CDR3 reads CASRDRVLNTEAFF.

At least ten counts were recorded for this clone. The read finishes 3 residues shy of the CDR3 end, and the germline J gene is used to complete it. This chain joins TRBV6-1 and TRBJ2-1; 10 bases align to TRBD2. Germline CDR1 is MNHNS and CDR2 is SASEGT. The length of the CDR3 is 15 residues. The ends lost 1 base at V and 7 bases at J; junction bases unmatched: 4. CDR3 region: CASSEDPSGSNEQFF. Incomplete CDR3 DNA: TGTGCCAGCAGTGAAGACCCTAGCGGGAGTAATGAG.

This clone was observed a handful of times. The read ends 3 residues shy of where the CDR3 ends; the end is completed using the germline J gene. This chain uses TRBV5-8 with TRBJ2-7; the D gene is possibly TRBD1 (6 bases). V was shortened by 0 bases and J by 2 bases, with 9 bases between the two germline ends. The CDR3 runs 14 residues. Germline CDR1 and CDR2: SGHTS and YDEGEE. The CDR3 protein is CASSLGQVPYEQYF. Partial CDR3 DNA: TGTGCCAGCAGCTTGGGACAGGTGCCCTACGAG.

This clone came up many times. The sequenced fragment ends 3 residues before the CDR3 boundary, so the rest is inferred from the germline J gene. The chain couples TRBV19 to TRBJ1-5; 7 bases map to TRBD1. This CDR3 contains 15 residues. The V gene's germline CDR1 is LNHDA and CDR2 SQIVND (reference sequence). Trimming took 4 bases from V and 0 from J; bases not matched to a gene: 3. The CDR3 bases that were read are TGTGCCAGTAGTAGGGGACAGAATAGCAATCAGCCC. It encodes CASSRGQNSNQP. The whole CDR3 sequence is CASSRGQNSNQPQHF.

This clone was counted ten times or more. The CDR3 extends 3 residues past the end of the read, so its final part is completed from the germline J gene. The rearrangement uses TRBV5-1 and TRBJ2-7; a possible D gene is TRBD2 (6 bases). This CDR3 spans 14 amino acids. CDR1 and CDR2 (germline): SGHRS, YFSETQ. Trimming pared 0 bases from V and 3 bases from J, leaving 10 bases between. Incomplete CDR3 DNA: TGCGCCAGCAGCTTGGTTGCGGGGTACTACGAG. This gives the protein CASSLVAGYYE. The complete CDR3 reads CASSLVAGYYEQYF. The complete variable domain, with remaining parts taken from reference TRBV5-1 and TRBJ2-7, reads KAGVTQTPRYLIKTRGQQVTLSCSPISGHRSVSWYQQTPGQGLQFLFEYFSETQRNKGNFPGRFSGRQFSNSRSEMNVSTLELGDSALYLCASSLVAGYYEQYFGPGTRLTVT.

This clone was observed at least ten times. The observed sequence ends 3 residues before the CDR3 terminus, with the missing tail filled in from the germline J gene. The V and J genes are TRBV30 and TRBJ2-3; D remains ambiguous. There are 12 residues in the CDR3. Trimming removed 2 bases at V and 6 bases at J, with 9 bases between. Germline V lookup: CDR1 GTSNPN, CDR2 SVGIG (reference sequence). CDR3 DNA, as far as it was read: TGTGCCTGGAGTAAGCCGCCGGATACG. Encoded protein: CAWSKPPDT. The CDR3 as a whole reads CAWSKPPDTQYF.

This clone was seen ten or more times. The DNA ends 3 residues before the CDR3 does, and the rest of the CDR3 is filled in from the germline J gene. The gene calls are TRBV13 and TRBJ2-1, with a tentative D call TRBD2 (5 bases). The V gene's germline CDR1 is PRHDT and CDR2 FYEKMQ (reference sequence). The CDR3 is 14 residues long. V dropped 5 bases and J dropped 1 base, with 9 bases sitting between them. CDR3 residues: CASSVSGSYNEQFF. The part of the CDR3 DNA that was read is TGTGCCAGCAGCGTAAGCGGATCCTACAATGAG.

This clone was detected ten times or more. The CDR3 goes on 3 residues after the read ends, and that part is filled in from the germline J gene. This chain links TRBV5-1 with TRBJ2-7, with 8 bases identical to TRBD2. The germline CDR1 and CDR2 sequences are SGHRS and YFSETQ. The CDR3 extends over 16 amino acids. Trimming took 4 bases from V and 1 from J; bases not matched to a gene: 10. CDR3 DNA, as far as it was read: TGCGCCAGCAGCCCCCTCACTAGCGGCCTATCCTACGAG. It specifies CASSPLTSGLSYE. The full CDR3 reads CASSPLTSGLSYEQYF. Filled out from reference TRBV5-1 and TRBJ2-7, the complete variable domain reads KAGVTQTPRYLIKTRGQQVTLSCSPISGHRSVSWYQQTPGQGLQFLFEYFSETQRNKGNFPGRFSGRQFSNSRSEMNVSTLELGDSALYLCASSPLTSGLSYEQYFGPGTRLTVT.

This clone appeared many times. The read ends 3 residues early relative to the CDR3; the germline J gene fills the gap. The chain recombines TRBV10-3 with TRBJ1-6, with a possible D match to TRBD1 (6 bases). Germline loops: CDR1 ENHRY, CDR2 SYGVKD. The CDR3 runs 13 residues. Trimming took off 8 bases at V and 5 bases at J, with 10 bases between the two ends. This CDR3 is CAIAGADNSPLHF. CDR3 DNA (partial): TGTGCCATCGCAGGGGCGGATAATTCACCC.

This clone was observed many times. The missing CDR3 end, 3 residues past where the read stops, is filled in from the germline J gene. This sequence joins TRBV7-3 and TRBJ2-1; 10 nucleotides match TRBD2. The CDR3 covers 15 residues. Unmatched junction bases numbered 9, after V lost 5 bases and J lost 8 bases. Germline CDR1 SGHTA, CDR2 FQGTGA. CDR3 DNA (partial): TGTGCCAGCAGCAAATTAGCGGGGGGAATTTATGAG. Its translation is CASSKLAGGIYE. The whole CDR3 protein reads CASSKLAGGIYEQFF. The full variable domain, rest sourced from reference TRBV7-3 and TRBJ2-1, is GAGVSQTPSNKVTEKGKYVELRCDPISGHTALYWYRQSLGQGPEFLIYFQGTGAADDSGLPNDRFFAVRPEGSVSTLKIQRTERGDSAVYLCASSKLAGGIYEQFFGPGTRLTVL.

This clone has at least ten counts. The DNA ends 3 residues before the CDR3 does, and the rest of the CDR3 is filled in from the germline J gene. The chain links TRBV13 to TRBJ1-1, with D perhaps matching TRBD1 (5 bases). Germline CDR1 reads PRHDT; CDR2 reads FYEKMQ (reference sequence). The CDR3 has 19 residues. CDR3 DNA (partial): TGTGCCAGCAGCTTAGTTTCCCCACGCGGGGGTGTGGGTATTCCCGAA. This gives the protein CASSLVSPRGGVGIPE. The entire CDR3 sequence reads CASSLVSPRGGVGIPEAFF.

This clone was seen at least ten times. The CDR3 bases that were read are TGTGCCAGCAGCCAGACAGGCCACTATGGC. Translated: CASSQTGHYG. The full CDR3 protein reads CASSQTGHYGYTF. J is TRBJ1-2 and V is TRBV7-9; the D gene is possibly TRBD1 (6 bases). The CDR3 end falls 3 residues outside the read, so it is completed with the germline J gene. This CDR3 comprises 13 residues. Trimming left V 5 bases short and J 3 bases short, with 10 bases between. Germline values: CDR1 SEHNR, CDR2 FQNEAQ (reference sequence).

In this sample, this clone turned up many times. Read data end 3 residues before the CDR3 end; the end is taken from the germline J gene. V gene TRBV18 combines with J gene TRBJ2-3; 9 bases map to TRBD2. Germline CDR1 reads KGHSH; CDR2 reads LQKENI. The CDR3 runs 17 residues. V shed 2 bases and J 2 bases; nucleotides not matched to a gene: 8. The CDR3 here is CASSPGNSGGPTDTQYF. CDR3 bases read: TGTGCCAGCTCACCAGGAAATAGCGGGGGCCCCACAGATACG.

Details on this clone: Read sequence stops 3 residues before the CDR3 end, and the germline J gene provides the missing end. V is TRBV2 and J is TRBJ2-2; D gene unclear. Germline values: CDR1 SNHLY, CDR2 FYNNEI. The CDR3 runs to 14 residues. The CDR3 bases that were read are TGTGCCAGCCGACTGAGCTCCTATAATTCACCG. This encodes CASRLSSYNSP. The whole CDR3 protein is CASRLSSYNSPLFF.

This clone was counted many times. With the read ending 3 residues before the CDR3 end, the germline J gene is used to fill in that end. The V call is TRBV7-3, the J call TRBJ2-2; D uncertain. Germline values: CDR1 SGHTA, CDR2 FQGTGA. Trimming removed 1 base at V and 3 bases at J, with 6 bases between. The CDR3 is 14 residues long. Partial CDR3 DNA: TGTGCCAGCAGCTTAAGCACTGACACCGGGGAG. This encodes CASSLSTDTGE. In full, the CDR3 is CASSLSTDTGELFF.

At least ten counts were recorded for this clone. The CDR3 end falls 3 residues outside the read, so it is completed with the germline J gene. This chain links TRBV6-4 with TRBJ2-1; TRBD2 matches 9 bases. Germline V gene lookup returns CDR1 MRHNA and CDR2 SNTAGT. This CDR3 spans 16 amino acids. V was clipped by 2 bases and J by 6 bases; unmatched bases: 8. The CDR3 sequence is CASSDGGGRAANEQFF. CDR3 bases read: TGTGCCAGCAGTGACGGTGGCGGGAGGGCCGCCAATGAG.

Worth noting for this clone: The CDR3 end falls 3 residues outside the read, so it is completed with the germline J gene. V and J are TRBV5-6 and TRBJ2-7; 7 nucleotides line up with TRBD1. The CDR3 is made up of 15 amino acids. V lost 4 bases, J lost 0 bases, and 7 bases stayed unmatched. The germline gives CDR1 SGHDT, CDR2 YYEEEE. The CDR3 sequence is CASSRRTGRSYEQYF. CDR3 DNA, as far as it was read: TGTGCCAGCAGCCGAAGGACAGGCCGCTCCTACGAG.

This clone was recorded many times. The read ends 3 residues early relative to the CDR3; the germline J gene fills the gap. The gene calls are TRBV19 and TRBJ2-7; D may be TRBD1 (5 bases). Germline values: CDR1 LNHDA, CDR2 SQIVND (reference sequence). Trimming shortened V by 3 bases and J by 1 base, and 19 bases separated the two germline ends. This CDR3 has 17 amino acids. The sequenced part of the CDR3 DNA is TGTGCCAGTAGTATTCCCCTTGCAGGGTTCCATTCCTACGAG. Protein: CASSIPLAGFHSYE. In full, the CDR3 is CASSIPLAGFHSYEQYF. Complete variable domain (other parts from reference TRBV19 and TRBJ2-7): DGGITQSPKYLFRKEGQNVTLSCEQNLNHDAMYWYRQDPGQGLRLIYYSQIVNDFQKGDIAEGYSVSREKKESFPLTVTSAQKNPTAFYLCASSIPLAGFHSYEQYFGPGTRLTVT.

This clone was seen ten or more times. Coverage ceases 3 residues before the CDR3 finishes, and the germline J gene fills in the end. The chain uses TRBV18 and TRBJ2-7; D is ambiguous. CDR1 and CDR2 (germline): KGHSH, LQKENI. The CDR3 runs 12 residues. V was shortened by 3 bases and J by 3 bases, with 6 bases between the two germline ends. The CDR3 loop is CASSPYDYEQYF. Incomplete CDR3 DNA: TGTGCCAGCTCACCCTATGACTACGAG. Looking up the rest from reference TRBV18 and TRBJ2-7 gives the full variable domain: NAGVMQNPRHLVRRRGQEARLRCSPMKGHSHVYWYRQLPEEGLKFMVYLQKENIIDESGMPKERFSAEFPKEGPSILRIQQVVRGDSAAYFCASSPYDYEQYFGPGTRLTVT.

In this sample, this clone turned up a few times. With the read ending 3 residues before the CDR3 end, the germline J gene is used to fill in that end. This chain links TRBV18 with TRBJ2-7, with TRBD2 matching 10 bases. From germline, CDR1 is KGHSH and CDR2 LQKENI. The ends lost 2 bases at V and 1 base at J; junction bases unmatched: 2. The CDR3 runs 15 residues. CDR3 DNA (partial): TGTGCCAGCTCACCAATGGGACTAGCGTCCTACGAG. Translating gives CASSPMGLASYE. The whole CDR3 protein reads CASSPMGLASYEQYF.